Below, 30 T cell receptor beta chains from the same sample are listed, as sequenced in a study of T cell changes during pregnancy in multiple sclerosis. The assay was immunoSEQ multiplex PCR, and TCRdb's table has in-frame clones only and misses some. The sample comprises under 45,000 clones, about nine tenths of which are singletons, and around 0.47% rests with the top ten. The starting material was CD4+ T cells from peripheral blood mononuclear cells, obtained in the second trimester of pregnancy. The origin of the receptors is a female donor in good health, enrolled as a control in a pregnancy study.

The gene calls are TRBV5-8 and TRBJ2-1; D may be TRBD2 (5 bases). CDR1 and CDR2 (germline): SGHTS, YDEGEE. The ends were cut back, 4 bases at V and 9 bases at J, with 20 bases in the middle. The CDR3 extends over 15 amino acids. CDR3 DNA: TGTGCCAGCAGCCCCGGACGGACTCCCCCCGGTGAGCAGTTCTTC. Its translation: CASSPGRTPPGEQFF. Together with reference TRBV5-8 and TRBJ2-1, the CDR3 gives the full variable domain: EAGVTQSPTHLIKTRGQQATLRCSPISGHTSVYWYQQALGLGLQFLLWYDEGEERNRGNFPPRFSGRQFPNYSSELNVNALELEDSALYLCASSPGRTPPGEQFFGPGTRLTVL.

The chain recombines TRBV2 with TRBJ2-5; perhaps TRBD2 as D (5 bases). The CDR3 consists of 14 residues. Germline V gene lookup returns CDR1 SNHLY and CDR2 FYNNEI. The V end lost 7 bases, the J end lost 0 bases, and 12 bases lay between the germline ends. CDR3 in amino acids: CASTDGEYQETQYF. As DNA, the CDR3 is TGTGCCAGCACGGACGGGGAGTACCAAGAGACCCAGTACTTC.

The rearrangement links TRBV19 to TRBJ2-6; 7 bases are shared with TRBD2. V trimming: 11 bases; J trimming: 2 bases; junction bases outside the gene matches: 3. CDR1 is LNHDA, CDR2 SQIVND, per germline (reference sequence). There are 13 residues in the CDR3. CDR3 sequence: CAGRAAGANVLTF. The DNA for the CDR3 is TGTGCCGGGAGGGCCGCTGGGGCCAACGTCCTGACTTTC.

In regard to this clone: At one boundary the junction diverges from the germline segment, which might be a read error. The chain couples TRBV18 to TRBJ2-1, with 8 bases identical to TRBD1. The CDR3 consists of 15 residues. CDR1 is KGHSH and CDR2 is LQKENI in the germline V gene. As DNA, the CDR3 is TGTGCCTGCTCCTACACAGGGGGGCAAGTCGGGGAGCAGTTCTTC. Translating it yields CACSYTGGQVGEQFF.

The chain recombines TRBV27 with TRBJ2-5; D gene ambiguous. V lost 6 bases, J lost 2 bases, and 10 bases lay in between. Germline lookup yields CDR1 MNHEY and CDR2 SMNVEV (reference sequence). The CDR3 extends over 13 amino acids. The CDR3 coding sequence is TGTGCCAGCAGCCCCGCCGGGCAAGAGACCCAGTACTTC. Protein: CASSPAGQETQYF.

V is TRBV5-6 and J is TRBJ1-2, with D perhaps TRBD1 (6 bases). Trimming shortened V by 0 bases and J by 3 bases, and 6 bases separated the two germline ends. CDR3 size: 13 residues. Germline CDR1 and CDR2: SGHDT and YYEEEE. The CDR3 is CASSLDRDYGYTF. DNA for the CDR3: TGTGCCAGCAGCTTGGACAGGGACTATGGCTACACCTTC. Full variable domain (missing parts from reference TRBV5-6 and TRBJ1-2): DAGVTQSPTHLIKTRGQQVTLRCSPKSGHDTVSWYQQALGQGPQFIFQYYEEEERQRGNFPDRFSGHQFPNYSSELNVNALLLGDSALYLCASSLDRDYGYTFGSGTRLTVV.

V usage is TRBV2 and J usage is TRBJ2-3; TRBD2 matches 9 bases. The CDR3 loop spans 15 amino acids. Germline loops: CDR1 SNHLY, CDR2 FYNNEI. V was pared by 3 bases and J by 1 base, with 2 bases of the junction left unmatched. CDR3 protein: CASSEGLAGTDTQYF. CDR3 coding DNA: TGTGCCAGCAGTGAGGGACTAGCAGGCACAGATACGCAGTATTTT.

This chain uses TRBV6-4 with TRBJ2-7, with 7 bases matching TRBD2. Germline CDR1 MRHNA, CDR2 SNTAGT. Unmatched junction bases numbered 8, after V lost 0 bases and J lost 3 bases. This CDR3 has 16 residues. The CDR3 loop is CASSDSSLAVSYEQYF. CDR3 sequence (DNA): TGTGCCAGCAGTGACTCGAGTCTAGCGGTGAGCTACGAGCAGTACTTC.

This chain links TRBV7-2 with TRBJ1-5; 11 nucleotides align to TRBD1. The CDR3 contains 16 residues. V dropped 5 bases and J dropped 4; count of bases not matched to a gene: 7. Germline CDR1 and CDR2: SGHTA and FQGNSA. The CDR3 loop reads CASSLGTGGINQPQHF. In DNA form, the CDR3 reads TGTGCCAGCAGCCTCGGGACAGGGGGGATTAATCAGCCCCAGCATTTT.

The chain is built from TRBV4-1 and TRBJ1-1; no definite D call. V lost 4 bases and J 3 bases, leaving 21 bases between the germline ends. Germline CDR1 reads MGHRA; CDR2 reads YSYEKL. This CDR3 comprises 17 residues. The CDR3 here is CASSPGGMWFKDTEAFF. The CDR3 coding sequence is TGCGCCAGCAGCCCTGGAGGTATGTGGTTTAAGGACACTGAAGCTTTCTTT.

V and J are TRBV2 and TRBJ2-7; a weak D match, TRBD2 (6 bases). CDR3 length equals 14 residues. Germline values: CDR1 SNHLY, CDR2 FYNNEI. V dropped 7 bases and J dropped 5 bases, with 18 bases sitting between them. The CDR3 DNA is TGTGCCAGCATCTTAGGAGGGTCCAATAACGAGCAGTACTTC. It codes for CASILGGSNNEQYF.

This clone was found once. The rearrangement links TRBV7-6 to TRBJ2-3, with 10 positions matching TRBD2. The CDR3 runs 18 residues. V lost 5 bases and J lost 7; bases outside the gene matches: 18. Germline values: CDR1 SGHVS, CDR2 FNYEAQ. The CDR3 DNA sequence: TGTGCCAGCAGCCGAAGTCCTAGCGGGAGAGGGGAAGGGAATACGCAGTATTTT. It is translated as CASSRSPSGRGEGNTQYF.

The sample holds a few counts of this clone. CDR3 loop: CASSQGHEQYF. CDR3 sequence (DNA): TGTGCCAGCAGTCAGGGGCACGAGCAGTACTTC. The rearrangement joins TRBV6-5 to TRBJ2-7, with D perhaps TRBD1 (6 bases). This CDR3 spans 11 amino acids. The V gene lost 5 bases and the J gene lost 5 bases, with 7 bases spanning the gap. Germline CDR1 MNHEY, CDR2 SVGAGI.

This chain uses TRBV28 with TRBJ2-6, with 10 bases identical to TRBD1. Losses at the gene ends were 5 bases for V and 0 bases for J; bases not matched to a gene: 1. Per the germline V gene, CDR1 is MDHEN and CDR2 is SYDVKM. The CDR3 has 16 amino acids. This CDR3 reads CASSGQGVSGANVLTF. The CDR3 DNA sequence: TGTGCCAGCAGTGGACAGGGGGTCTCTGGGGCCAACGTCCTGACTTTC.

The chain employs TRBV2 and TRBJ2-4, with 8 bases lining up with TRBD2. V shed 10 bases and J 9 bases; nucleotides not matched to a gene: 20. There are 16 residues in the CDR3. Germline CDR1 and CDR2: SNHLY and FYNNEI. The CDR3: CATSESRGTRTFIQYF. In DNA form, the CDR3 reads TGTGCCACTTCAGAGTCCAGAGGGACTAGAACCTTCATTCAGTACTTC.

This chain connects TRBV5-4 to TRBJ1-4, with no clear D. With 0 bases removed from V and 8 bases from J, the gap between germline ends came to 14 bases. CDR3 length equals 15 residues. Germline CDR1 and CDR2: SGHNT and YYREEE (reference sequence). The CDR3 nucleotides are TGTGCCAGCAGCTTGGGAGGAGGCGGAGGGGAAAAACTGTTTTTT. Translation: CASSLGGGGGEKLFF.

J is TRBJ2-5 and V is TRBV6-4, with TRBD2 matching 12 bases. Germline CDR1 reads MRHNA; CDR2 reads SNTAGT. This CDR3 is built from 15 residues. The V gene end was trimmed by 4 bases and the J gene end by 5 bases; junction bases not matched to a gene: 5. The CDR3 nucleotides are TGTGCCAGCAGTGTCGCTAGCGGGGGGGGTGAGACCCAGTACTTC. Amino acids: CASSVASGGGETQYF.

V gene TRBV2 combines with J gene TRBJ2-1; 9 nucleotides match TRBD1. With 7 bases clipped from V and 4 bases from J, the junction kept 8 bases outside the gene matches. The CDR3 contains 15 residues. CDR1 and CDR2 (germline): SNHLY, FYNNEI. The CDR3 reads CASTQSGQGYNEQFF. The CDR3 bases are TGTGCCAGCACCCAGTCGGGACAGGGTTACAATGAGCAGTTCTTC.

The CDR3 nucleotides are TGTGCCAGCAGCTCGGGACAGTTCCCATACTCCTACGAGCAGTACTTC. As protein: CASSSGQFPYSYEQYF. The chain has TRBV9 and TRBJ2-5; 7 bases align to TRBD1. The assigned J gene may be wrong: the sequence end matches TRBJ2-7 better. The length of the CDR3 is 16 residues. Germline V gene lookup returns CDR1 SGDLS and CDR2 YYNGEE.

J is TRBJ2-7 and V is TRBV10-3; no firm D call. Trimming pared 1 base from V and 3 bases from J, leaving 7 bases between. The germline V gene encodes CDR1 ENHRY and CDR2 SYGVKD. The CDR3 spans 13 residues. The CDR3 region is CAISELRNYEQYF. The DNA of the CDR3 is TGTGCCATCAGTGAGTTGCGGAACTACGAGCAGTACTTC.

This clone came up once. This chain connects TRBV6-5 to TRBJ1-6, with D possibly being TRBD1 (6 bases). The CDR3 is 16 amino acids. Germline CDR1 is MNHEY and CDR2 is SVGAGI. V was trimmed by 4 bases and J by 8 bases, leaving 18 bases between them. CDR3 coding DNA: TGTGCCAGCAGTTCCCAAACCAGGGGAGTTGATTCACCCCTCCACTTT. Translation gives CASSSQTRGVDSPLHF.

The V call is TRBV25-1, the J call TRBJ1-1; D is undetermined. This CDR3 contains 14 residues. V gave up 3 bases and J gave up 3 bases, with 11 bases separating them. The germline CDR1 and CDR2 sequences are MGHDK and SYGVNS. CDR3 residues: CASSDGRGYTEAFF. CDR3 sequence (DNA): TGTGCCAGCAGTGACGGACGAGGGTACACTGAAGCTTTCTTT.

This clone was seen just once. J is TRBJ2-5 and V is TRBV10-3; no reliable D call. Trimming removed 4 bases from V and 0 bases from J, with 6 bases in between. Germline loops: CDR1 ENHRY, CDR2 SYGVKD. The CDR3 loop spans 13 amino acids. The CDR3 is CAISASDQETQYF. The CDR3 DNA reads TGTGCCATCAGTGCCTCAGACCAAGAGACCCAGTACTTC.

The rearrangement uses TRBV7-9 and TRBJ2-1, with D possibly being TRBD1 (6 bases). This CDR3 contains 15 residues. V lost 0 bases, J lost 6 bases, and 12 bases lay in between. Germline lookup yields CDR1 SEHNR and CDR2 FQNEAQ (reference sequence). CDR3 loop: CASSLALTGPNEQFF. Written as DNA, the CDR3 is TGTGCCAGCAGCTTAGCGTTAACAGGGCCCAATGAGCAGTTCTTC.

The chain couples TRBV7-6 to TRBJ1-2; TRBD1 aligns across 9 bases. This CDR3 is 13 amino acids long. J was trimmed by 5 bases and V by 5 bases; bases with no gene match: 3. Germline CDR1 and CDR2: SGHVS and FNYEAQ. CDR3 in DNA: TGTGCCAGCAGCACCGGACAGGGGTATGGCTACACCTTC. Translated: CASSTGQGYGYTF.

The CDR3 coding sequence is TGTGCCAAGGAGCTAGGGGTAGCTAACTATGGCTACACCTTC. It specifies CAKELGVANYGYTF. The chain recombines TRBV2 with TRBJ1-2, with D perhaps matching TRBD1 (5 bases). The germline gives CDR1 SNHLY, CDR2 FYNNEI. V dropped 10 bases and J dropped 0 bases, with 15 bases sitting between them. This CDR3 comprises 14 residues.

The CDR3 loop reads CASSRASGGRSYNEQFF. The CDR3 DNA reads TGTGCCAGTAGCAGGGCTAGCGGGGGGCGGTCCTACAATGAGCAGTTCTTC. The chain combines TRBV19 with TRBJ2-1; 11 bases are a match to TRBD2. J lost 1 base, V lost 6 bases, and 8 bases had no gene match. The CDR3 covers 17 residues. Germline values: CDR1 LNHDA, CDR2 SQIVND (reference sequence).

The V and J genes are TRBV15 and TRBJ2-4, with 7 positions matching TRBD2. Losses at the gene ends were 5 bases for V and 1 base for J; bases not matched to a gene: 5. The germline CDR1 and CDR2 sequences are LNHNV and YYDKDF (reference sequence). This CDR3 comprises 15 residues. DNA of the CDR3: TGTGCCACCAGCTCTTTCGGGGGGGCCAAAAACATTCAGTACTTC. Translating gives CATSSFGGAKNIQYF. The full variable domain, its missing parts supplied by reference TRBV15 and TRBJ2-4, is DAMVIQNPRYQVTQFGKPVTLSCSQTLNHNVMYWYQQKSSQAPKLLFHYYDKDFNNEADTPDNFQSRRPNTSFCFLDIRSPGLGDTAMYLCATSSFGGAKNIQYFGAGTRLSVL.

Notes on this clone: The junction and the germline gene differ at one end; a read error may be behind it. This chain joins TRBV7-2 and TRBJ2-6, with 11 positions matching TRBD2. This CDR3 has 17 amino acids. Germline V gene data show CDR1 as SGHTA and CDR2 as FQGNSA. For the CDR3, the DNA is TGTGCCAGCAGCCTAGCGGGGGGACCCTCTGGGGCCAACGTCCTGACTTTC. As protein: CASSLAGGPSGANVLTF.

CDR3 sequence: CASSPNPGGKVVTEAFF. The CDR3, as DNA: TGTGCCAGCTCACCAAACCCAGGGGGAAAAGTGGTCACTGAAGCTTTCTTT. This chain connects TRBV18 to TRBJ1-1; 7 bases are shared with TRBD1. Germline-derived CDR1 and CDR2 are KGHSH and LQKENI. The V and J ends lost 2 bases and 4 bases, in that order; junction bases with no gene match: 13. The CDR3 runs to 17 residues.